This T cell receptor beta chain was obtained from a study of response to subunit inactivated influenza vaccine. TCRdb re-called the RT-PCR reads with MiXCR, one entry per CDR3 protein. Of over 400,000 distinct CDR3 sequences in the sample, roughly 9.7% were seen once. This CDR3 spans 12 amino acids. The germline V and J ends were trimmed by 10 bases and 0 bases, with 8 bases remaining between them. Findings and limits, study-wide: The study's authors posited that every seasonal influenza vaccination enlists few new T cells.

Comments on this clonotype: Its antigen is not known.

The gene calls are TRBV12-3 or TRBV12-4 and TRBJ2-3, with D unresolved. The clonotype originates from a man in his forties or fifties who received an inactivated influenza vaccine. Material: PBMCs from blood, obtained 40 to 50 days after vaccination. CDR3: CATRVSTDTQYF. In DNA, the CDR3 is TGTGCCACCAGAGTTAGCACAGATACGCAGTATTTT.